The 22 T cell receptor beta chains reported below all come from one sample, sequenced in a study of T cells after yellow fever vaccination. TCRdb passed the 5' RACE reads through MiXCR, listing each CDR3 protein once. The sample consists of about 53,000 distinct CDR3 sequences, approximately 7.7% of them appearing once. The source was CD8+ T cells sorted from PBMCs, collected on the day of the first yellow fever vaccination. Every receptor here comes from a man younger than 35 who received the YFV17D yellow fever vaccine.

The sample holds many counts of this clonotype. One end of the junction varies from germline; a read error may be responsible. The chain uses TRBV5-1 and TRBJ2-1; 10 nucleotides align to TRBD1. The CDR3 consists of 15 residues. Germline V gives CDR1 SGHRS, CDR2 YFSETQ. For the CDR3, the DNA is TGCGCCAGCAGCTGGGGGGACAGGGGCTACGATGAGCAGTTCTTC. Amino acids: CASSWGDRGYDEQFF.

This clonotype was counted many times. Here the CDR3 reads CASGLEGFNEQYF. The CDR3 DNA is TGTGCTAGTGGTTTGGAGGGGTTCAACGAGCAGTACTTC. This chain connects TRBV12-5 to TRBJ2-7, with D tentatively TRBD1 (5 bases). V was pared by 1 base and J by 5 bases, with 9 bases between. Germline CDR1 LGHNT, CDR2 FRNRAP. The length of the CDR3 is 13 residues.

In this sample, this clonotype turned up many times. The DNA for the CDR3 is TGTGCCAGCAGCGAAGTGGGGAACACTGAAGCTTTCTTT. This gives the protein CASSEVGNTEAFF. The chain employs TRBV7-2 and TRBJ1-1; D is unresolved. This CDR3 has 13 residues. The V and J ends lost 5 bases and 1 base respectively, with 8 bases between them. Germline loops: CDR1 SGHTA, CDR2 FQGNSA.

This clonotype was counted ten times or more. The chain uses TRBV20-1 and TRBJ1-5; D remains ambiguous. V gave up 0 bases and J gave up 6 bases, with 9 bases separating them. The CDR3 runs to 13 residues. Germline V lookup: CDR1 DFQATT, CDR2 SNEGSKA (reference sequence). CDR3 in amino acids: CSAREGSGQPQHF. The CDR3 DNA sequence: TGCAGTGCTAGAGAGGGGTCGGGTCAGCCCCAGCATTTT.

V usage is TRBV7-2 and J usage is TRBJ1-1; D uncertain. This CDR3 comprises 15 residues. Trimming removed 1 base at V and 0 bases at J, with 9 bases between. Germline CDR1 and CDR2: SGHTA and FQGNSA. The CDR3 loop is CASSLEVAMNTEAFF. CDR3 in DNA: TGTGCCAGCAGCTTAGAGGTAGCCATGAACACTGAAGCTTTCTTT.

This clonotype appeared many times. This chain uses TRBV12-3 or TRBV12-4 with TRBJ1-2; TRBD1 is a possible D gene (5 bases). This CDR3 contains 13 residues. The V end was cut by 6 bases, the J end by 4 bases, with 12 bases between. For the CDR3, the DNA is TGTGCCAGCAGCCTCGGGGCCAGCTATGGCTACACCTTC. Protein: CASSLGASYGYTF.

The J gene is TRBJ2-1, the V gene TRBV5-1, with D uncertain. The CDR3 runs 14 residues. Germline loops: CDR1 SGHRS, CDR2 YFSETQ. Trimming took 0 bases from V and 9 from J, leaving 13 bases between them. This CDR3 is CASSLELIVSEQFF. The CDR3 DNA reads TGCGCCAGCAGCTTGGAGTTAATAGTGAGTGAGCAGTTCTTC.

This chain joins TRBV3-1 and TRBJ2-6, with D perhaps TRBD1 (5 bases). The ends were cut back, 10 bases at V and 0 bases at J, with 25 bases in the middle. There are 19 residues in the CDR3. Germline CDR1 is LGHDT and CDR2 is YNNKEL (reference sequence). The CDR3 DNA sequence: TGTGCCACCTGCCAAGGGGAAGGCGGAATTATCTCTGGGGCCAACGTCCTGACTTTC. Its protein is CATCQGEGGIISGANVLTF. The variable domain in full, completed from reference TRBV3-1 and TRBJ2-6, reads DTAVSQTPKYLVTQMGNDKSIKCEQNLGHDTMYWYKQDSKKFLKIMFSYNNKELIINETVPNRFSPKSPDKAHLNLHINSLELGDSAVYFCATCQGEGGIISGANVLTFGAGSRLTVL.

The CDR3 coding sequence is TGTGCCATCACACGGGACAGAACGTTCTTC. The encoded protein is CAITRDRTFF. V gene TRBV10-3 combines with J gene TRBJ2-1, with 7 bases that match TRBD1. Looked up from germline, CDR1 is ENHRY and CDR2 is SYGVKD. The CDR3 contains 10 residues. The J segment lost 15 bases and the V segment lost 7 bases, leaving 6 bases of the junction unmatched.

The V call is TRBV27, the J call TRBJ1-6, with TRBD1 matching 7 bases. The CDR3 loop spans 15 amino acids. Trimming took 8 bases from V and 4 from J; bases not matched to a gene: 8. Germline V gene data show CDR1 as MNHEY and CDR2 as SMNVEV (reference sequence). CDR3 DNA: TGTGCCAGCCGCTCACTGGGACAGTATAATTCACCCCTCCACTTT. This translates into CASRSLGQYNSPLHF.

By share, this clonotype ranks as medium-sized. V usage is TRBV12-3 or TRBV12-4 and J usage is TRBJ1-3; a weak D match, TRBD1 (5 bases). CDR3 length equals 11 residues. Deletions cut 7 bases from V and 15 bases from J, with 16 bases between. This CDR3 is CASTTDTVGYF. As DNA, the CDR3 is TGTGCCAGCACCACGGACACCGTAGGATATTTT.

The chain is built from TRBV7-2 and TRBJ2-2; either TRBD1 or TRBD2 may supply D (5 bases each). Per germline, CDR1 SGHTA and CDR2 FQGNSA. This CDR3 has 17 amino acids. Trimming pared 5 bases from V and 3 bases from J, leaving 19 bases between. CDR3 nucleotides: TGTGCCAGCAGCCCGGGACCTGCCCGACCTTACACCGGGGAGCTGTTTTTT. Its translation: CASSPGPARPYTGELFF.

The V gene is TRBV11-3, the J gene TRBJ2-7; D possibly corresponds to TRBD2 (6 bases). V lost 5 bases, J lost 5 bases, and 16 bases lay in between. The CDR3 contains 14 residues. The germline gives CDR1 SGHNT, CDR2 YENEEA. This chain's CDR3 is CASSGEPGVNEQYF. CDR3 bases: TGTGCCAGCAGCGGAGAACCGGGGGTAAACGAGCAGTACTTC.

This clonotype showed up many times. V and J are TRBV10-2 and TRBJ1-5; no clear D gene. Trimming pared 1 base from V and 5 bases from J, leaving 12 bases between. CDR3 length equals 15 residues. The germline V gene encodes CDR1 WSHSY and CDR2 SAAADI. The CDR3 loop reads CASSEWAGFHQPQHF. The CDR3 DNA reads TGCGCCAGCAGTGAGTGGGCAGGCTTTCATCAGCCCCAGCATTTT.

In its sample, this clonotype was seen many times. The rearrangement joins TRBV4-1 to TRBJ1-1, with D perhaps matching TRBD1 (5 bases). The V and J ends lost 1 base and 5 bases respectively, with 11 bases between them. The CDR3 length is 14 residues. The germline V gene has CDR1 MGHRA and CDR2 YSYEKL. The CDR3 DNA sequence: TGCGCCAGCAGCCAAGGGATCAGGGATACTGAAGCTTTCTTT. Amino acids: CASSQGIRDTEAFF.

This clonotype was seen only a few times. V and J are TRBV6-1 and TRBJ2-1; D remains unclear. Per germline, CDR1 MNHNS and CDR2 SASEGT. The CDR3 contains 13 residues. The V end lost 6 bases, the J end lost 4 bases, and 10 bases lay between the germline ends. The CDR3 DNA reads as TGTGCCAGCAGCCCCAGCAAATACAATGAGCAGTTCTTC. This translates into CASSPSKYNEQFF.

The sample holds many counts of this clonotype. The J gene is TRBJ1-1, the V gene TRBV5-1, with D perhaps matching TRBD1 (5 bases). The ends were cut back, 3 bases at V and 4 bases at J, with 16 bases in the middle. Germline V gene sequence: CDR1 SGHRS, CDR2 YFSETQ. The CDR3 has 15 residues. The CDR3, as DNA: TGCGCCAGCAGCTCCAGGGAGAAGGTATTCACTGAAGCTTTCTTT. It translates to CASSSREKVFTEAFF.

The genes are TRBV7-9 and TRBJ2-5, with 9 bases matching TRBD1. This CDR3 is 15 amino acids long. Per germline, CDR1 SEHNR and CDR2 FQNEAQ (reference sequence). V was pared by 5 bases and J by 7 bases, with 11 bases of the junction left unmatched. The CDR3 DNA follows: TGTGCCAGCAGCGAGGGACAGGGCCTTGGAAGGACCCAGTACTTC. Translation gives CASSEGQGLGRTQYF.

The table lists this clonotype with many counts. The gene calls are TRBV13 and TRBJ1-3; no clear D. Germline V gene lookup returns CDR1 PRHDT and CDR2 FYEKMQ (reference sequence). The V end lost 5 bases, the J end lost 0 bases, and 14 bases lay between the germline ends. The CDR3 covers 16 residues. CDR3 coding DNA: TGTGCCAGCAGCCCGGCCGCTTGGAGCTCTGGAAACACCATATATTTT. Amino acids: CASSPAAWSSGNTIYF.

Concerning this clonotype: This may be a read error, as it is one base from a much larger clone. The DNA is omitted, as the CDR3 cannot be located on it reliably, and the CDR3 follows TCRdb's listing. The chain joins TRBV12-3 or TRBV12-4 to TRBJ2-7; the table's D call of TRBD1 was not tested on the DNA. The length of the CDR3 is 16 amino acids, counting both ends. CDR3 in amino acids: CACSAGQGANKGEQYF.

This clonotype was seen a handful of times. CDR3 coding DNA: TGTGCCAGCAAAAAGGGGCAGTACGTC. This encodes CASKKGQYV. The V call is TRBV27, the J call TRBJ2-7; D is ambiguous. The CDR3 totals 9 residues. Trimming left V 7 bases short and J 9 bases short, with 7 bases between. Germline V gene lookup returns CDR1 MNHEY and CDR2 SMNVEV (reference sequence).

This clonotype was seen only a few times. The chain recombines TRBV12-3 or TRBV12-4 with TRBJ1-6; D is unresolved. This CDR3 has 15 residues. V dropped 5 bases and J dropped 6 bases, with 14 bases sitting between them. The CDR3 DNA sequence: TGTGCCAGCAGTGCCAGCCCTGGAGGTAATTCACCCCTCCACTTT. It is translated as CASSASPGGNSPLHF.